This T cell receptor (beta chain) was retrieved from a study of cytomegalovirus exposure and HLA in healthy donors (dated by TCRdb to about 2017). Turning to the overall study: An earlier analysis of approximately 640 of the donors reported 276 Gb of sequence data and some 120 million unique TCR beta sequences from 190 million or so T cells. About 5 DR-DQ haplotypes were handled as single units for association and clustering, since linkage in the cohort was strong. An earlier analysis of 587 of the donors used high-throughput TCR beta sequencing to judge whether each TCR beta V gene segment behaved as functional or pseudogenic. HLA typing included class I and class II loci at four-digit resolution. Using immunosequencing, the study profiled T cell repertoires from around 680 subjects and related those repertoires to cytomegalovirus serostatus. To study patterns of TCR occurrence, a later analysis re-analyzed previously published TCR beta repertoires from hundreds of donors and added high-resolution HLA genotyping. An early release covering 550 to 650 HLA-typed donors comprised about 300 gigabases of sequencing data and tens of millions of unique TCR sequences. Of the roughly 400 genotyped donors, around 81% fell in the genetic ancestry cluster associated with self-reported Caucasian donors. The study aimed to test whether signatures of past pathogen exposure could be identified by cataloging public T cell receptors. On average, over 200,000 unique TCR beta nucleotide sequences were sequenced per donor among more than 350 genotyped donors of the cohort, with around 19% of those sequences being non-productive. In addition to the first cohort of 666 subjects, a separate validation cohort of 100 to 150 different subjects was used. To predict cytomegalovirus infection status, the study combined high-throughput TCR immunosequencing, statistical association of individual TCRs with disease status, and machine learning. Donor age, sex, ethnicity and CMV serostatus were compiled alongside the repertoire data. Every discovery cohort repertoire had been produced on one sequencing platform. In a later genetic analysis, genome-wide SNP genotypes for 398 of the 666 donors were used, and that subset was treated as a discovery cohort. Rather than using new phenotypic data, the later analysis identified candidate immune exposures from TCR beta sequences and from how often those sequences occurred across donors. Typing coverage differed by locus: A, B, C, DRB1 and DQB1 were typed in roughly 620-630 donors, DQA1 in 522, DPA1 in 600 to 610, and DPB1 in 450 to 480. Paper-wide results and their limitations: A later analysis reported that several top co-occurrence clusters appeared linked to parvovirus B19, influenza, CMV and Epstein-Barr virus. In a later genetic analysis, fewer N-insertions in productive TCRs were reported among donors in an Asian-associated ancestry cluster than the approximately 710-donor mean. CMV serostatus was the only immune exposure information available for the cohort. It was suggested by the authors that the approach could potentially be generalized to other disease states and immunological phenotypes. V-gene and J-gene trimming of TCR beta chains was associated with a missense DCLRE1C variant in a later genetic analysis, and the association was replicated in an independent cohort. A few of the identified cytomegalovirus-associated TCR beta chains were confirmed in vitro to be specific for cytomegalovirus antigens. The presence/absence analyses assumed that sequencing depth was roughly uniform across donors, and that assumption may not be true. Compared with equally common non-associated chains, HLA-associated TCR beta chains in a later analysis were more clonally expanded and had lower generation probabilities. The earlier analysis of some 560 of the donors excluded roughly 17 rarely observed V segments, including chromosome 9 orphons, because counts were too low. The study listed 150 to 200 TCR beta chains as associated with cytomegalovirus. In an earlier analysis of about 600 of the donors, most TCR beta V segments appeared in productive rearrangements about 90% or about 30% of the time, broadly matching IMGT annotations. This cohort had only TCR beta chains sequenced, and the lack of alpha or paired-chain data limited which features could be detected. Correlated functional status among segregating V segments might reflect linkage disequilibrium, but an unknown experimental factor could not be ruled out. The classifier was reported to diagnose cytomegalovirus status with high specificity and sensitivity in both the original cohort and the validation cohort. Because HLA typing was unavailable for some donors at each locus, only the typed subset was used in association tests. While some public TCRs were present in many individuals, most TCR sequences turned up only very rarely across donors. A further reported finding was that TCR beta sequences accurately predicted the HLA-A and HLA-B alleles for most subjects in the first cohort. Assigning TCR associations to individual alleles was difficult when HLA alleles, especially DR and DQ, strongly co-occurred. A group of highly shared sequence variants was considered likely to be a technical artifact of the sequencing pipeline. At a false discovery rate of 0.05, a later analysis linked under 20,000 TCR beta sequences to specific HLA alleles. In a later analysis, the rate of TCR association differed among HLA loci, with DRB1 alleles having the most associated TCRs and HLA-C alleles having the fewest. Some IMGT-functional V segments, including TRBV6-2 and TRBV6-3, could not be distinguished by the 87-base-pair reads and were therefore excluded. Most CMV-associated TCR beta chains appeared to be HLA-restricted in a later analysis, and the HLA associations seemed to be driven largely by CMV exposure.

Receptor amplification or capture employed the immunoSEQ multiplex PCR assay. The multiplex PCR relied on a mix of 60 forward primers for TCR Vbeta segments and 13 reverse primers for TCR Jbeta segments. Amplification of the CDR3 region of rearranged TCR beta genes was performed with a multiplex PCR assay on genomic DNA. The amplified TCR beta libraries were sequenced on the Illumina HiSeq System as 87-base-pair reads. Concerning the study's data processing: A later analysis tallied tens of millions of unique TCR beta chains across the 666 repertoires, and about 12 million of those chains were shared by two or more donors. Raw reads were error-corrected and collapsed into unique sequences with a nearest-neighbor algorithm that merged closely related sequences to remove PCR and sequencing errors. Alignment of CDR3 sequences to IMGT reference sequences was used to assign V, D and J gene segments. For a sequence to be retained, a match of at least six nucleotides was required to both a V gene segment and a J gene segment. Rearrangements were called productive when the CDR3 lacked stop codons and stayed in frame with V and J; all others were non-productive. CDR3 was defined according to IMGT convention as the region running from the second conserved V-encoded cysteine to the conserved J-encoded phenylalanine. Sequences without an unambiguous match to a single V gene segment were excluded from the earlier analysis of about 640 of the donors. In an earlier analysis of 450 to 750 of the donors, a V segment was called functional when productive rearrangements were above 56.7%, and segregating when the standard deviation between donors exceeded 5%. A statistical classification framework was developed to diagnose cytomegalovirus status using the catalog of TCR beta chain sequences. In a later analysis, TCR nucleotide sequences were compared against IMGT/GENE-DB human TR gene sequences so that V and J genes could be assigned. In a later analysis, CDR3 sequences and most-parsimonious VDJ recombination scenarios were assigned using the TCRdist pipeline. In a later analysis, each TCR beta chain was defined by its CDR3 amino acid sequence together with its V-gene family, and reads without a unique V-gene family were excluded. In a later analysis, 450 to 600 highly shared, low-generation-probability nucleotide sequences were removed to address suspected cross-contamination and a sequencing artifact. For each public chain, a later analysis derived a clonal expansion index from normalized ranks of inferred template counts within each repertoire. In a later analysis, generation probabilities were computed with a VDJ recombination model fitted to out-of-frame rearrangements, and the resulting probabilities were checked against IGoR. In a later analysis, TCR-TCR, TCR-HLA and TCR-CMV co-occurrence was scored with hypergeometric tests, and a repertoire-size bias correction was applied to TCR pairs. To estimate false discovery rates, a later analysis permuted the HLA or CMV assignments 20 times. In a later analysis, co-occurring TCRs were grouped using DBSCAN, and TCRdist sequence similarity was added for clustering within HLA-allele-positive subsets. Repertoires with fewer than 30,000 or more than 120,000 public chains were left out of co-occurrence clustering, as were five repertoires with anomalous nucleotide sharing. TCRdb holds this immuneACCESS table with in-frame rearrangements only. Some clones are missing; in checked studies, unresolved V genes explain under half, and the rest has no known cause. D and trimming come from the DNA, and the V and J calls and clone size come from that table. The sample profile shows some 85,000 clones; 70% to 80% of them were found once. Roughly 3.7% of the sample is held by the ten biggest clonotypes.

About this clone: Its antigen is currently not known. No base-level quality is on record; no much larger clone is a single base apart.

CDR1 SNHLY and CDR2 FYNNEI were looked up in the germline V gene. Spanning cysteine to phenylalanine, the CDR3 consists of 15 amino acids. Only the CDR3 portion is preserved as DNA: 45 bases, with reading frame beginning at the first base. V trim: 8 bases; J trim: 6 bases; unmatched bases: 10. The cohort comprised approximately 700 healthy bone marrow donors. All cohort members were sampled while nominally healthy, although unrecorded immune exposures were likely present. The donor was CMV seronegative and belonged to the group of around 400 seronegative cohort members. Each donor provided a peripheral blood sample, and peripheral blood mononuclear cells were used for TCR beta sequencing. The Qiagen DNeasy Blood Extraction Kit was used to extract genomic DNA from the blood cell samples.

Sequenced input: PBMCs. The TCR was taken from a man aged 25-45 years in good health and CMV-seronegative. The chain is encoded by TRBV2 joined to TRBJ1-6; 7 central bases correspond to TRBD1. Here the CDR3 is given as CASQQRDSSNSPLHF. The sequence in DNA is TGTGCCAGCCAACAACGGGACAGCAGTAATTCACCCCTCCACTTT.